This T cell receptor beta chain was sequenced during a study of shared clonotypes between healthy human individuals. Germline-derived CDR1 and CDR2 are SNHLY and FYNNEI. The CDR3 loop spans 16 amino acids. Trimming took off 2 bases at V and 4 bases at J, with 12 bases between the two ends. This clone showed up just a few times. The protocol was immunoSEQ multiplex PCR, while the TCRdb copy is restricted to in-frame clones and leaves out a portion. Of some 2 million clones in the sample, over 85% were seen once. Naive CD8 cells, CD45RO-negative and positively selected for CCR7, excluded terminally differentiated effector memory CD45RA+ cells.

The sample was naive CD8+ T cells sorted from blood. This chain connects TRBV2 to TRBJ1-6; the D gene is possibly TRBD1 (6 bases). This clonotype originated in a man younger than 35 in good health. CDR3 coding DNA: TGTGCCAGCAGTGAATCGACAGGCGCTTATAATTCACCCCTCCACTTT. Its protein is CASSESTGAYNSPLHF.